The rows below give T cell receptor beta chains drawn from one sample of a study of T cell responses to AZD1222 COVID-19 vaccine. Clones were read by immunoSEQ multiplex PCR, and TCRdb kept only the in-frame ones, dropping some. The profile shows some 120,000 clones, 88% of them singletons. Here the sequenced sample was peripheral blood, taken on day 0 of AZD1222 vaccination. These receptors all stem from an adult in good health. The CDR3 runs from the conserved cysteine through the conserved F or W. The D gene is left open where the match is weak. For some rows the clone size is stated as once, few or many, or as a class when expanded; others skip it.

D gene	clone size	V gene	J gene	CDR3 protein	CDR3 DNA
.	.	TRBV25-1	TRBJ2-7	CASGSLGGYEQYF	TGTGCCAGCGGTTCTCTGGGAGGCTACGAGCAGTACTTC
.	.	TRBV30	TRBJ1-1	CACRAGPGAEAFF	TGTGCCTGTAGGGCAGGCCCCGGGGCTGAAGCTTTCTTT
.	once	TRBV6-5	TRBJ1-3	CASSYTRVASGNTIYF	TGTGCCAGCAGTTACACCCGGGTAGCCTCTGGAAACACCATATATTTT
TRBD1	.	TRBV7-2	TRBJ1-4	CASSLVAGGEKLFF	TGTGCCAGCAGCTTAGTGGCAGGGGGCGAAAAACTGTTTTTT
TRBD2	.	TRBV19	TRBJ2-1	CASRLSGGVYNEQFF	TGTGCCAGTAGACTGAGCGGGGGAGTCTACAATGAGCAGTTCTTC
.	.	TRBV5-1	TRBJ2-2	CASSRQGANTGELFF	TGCGCCAGCAGCCGGCAGGGAGCGAACACCGGGGAGCTGTTTTTT
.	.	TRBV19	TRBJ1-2	CATSQDPGYTF	TGTGCCACCTCCCAAGATCCTGGCTACACCTTC
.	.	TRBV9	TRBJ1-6	CASSVVGVANSPLHF	TGTGCCAGCAGCGTGGTAGGGGTGGCTAATTCACCCCTCCACTTT
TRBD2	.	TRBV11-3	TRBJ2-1	CASSLAGTSGSNEQFF	TGTGCCAGCAGCTTAGCTGGCACTAGCGGGAGCAATGAGCAGTTCTTC
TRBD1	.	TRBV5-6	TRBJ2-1	CASSLDGTGVNEQFF	TGTGCCAGCAGCTTGGACGGGACAGGGGTCAATGAGCAGTTCTTC
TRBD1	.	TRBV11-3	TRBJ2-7	CASSLGLRGGNDEQYF	TGTGCCAGCAGCTTGGGTCTAAGAGGGGGCAACGACGAGCAGTACTTC
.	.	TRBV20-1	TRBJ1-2	CSASPSTQPGDNYGYTF	TGCAGTGCTAGTCCGAGTACTCAGCCGGGGGATAACTATGGCTACACCTTC
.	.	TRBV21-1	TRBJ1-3	CASSKDLADYSGNTIYF	TGTGCCAGCAGCAAAGATCTGGCAGACTACTCTGGAAACACCATATATTTT
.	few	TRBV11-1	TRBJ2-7	CASSARYEQYF	TGTGCCAGCAGCGCTAGATATGAGCAGTACTTC
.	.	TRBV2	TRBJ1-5	CASSESPGQPQHF	TGTGCCAGCAGTGAGAGTCCGGGTCAGCCCCAGCATTTT
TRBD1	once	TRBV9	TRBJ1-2	CASSVEGQGNYGYTF	TGTGCCAGCAGCGTAGAGGGACAGGGGAACTATGGCTACACCTTC
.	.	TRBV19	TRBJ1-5	CASSMRGGYQPQHF	TGTGCCAGTAGTATGCGGGGGGGTTATCAGCCCCAGCATTTT
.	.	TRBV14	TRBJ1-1	CASSQVSGNTEAFF	TGTGCCAGCAGCCAAGTTTCGGGGAACACTGAAGCTTTCTTT
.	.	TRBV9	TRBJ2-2	CASSVDQGTSGELFF	TGTGCCAGCAGCGTAGATCAGGGGACATCAGGGGAGCTGTTTTTT
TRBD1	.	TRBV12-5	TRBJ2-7	CASAMGTGYEQYF	TGTGCTAGTGCCATGGGGACAGGCTACGAGCAGTACTTC
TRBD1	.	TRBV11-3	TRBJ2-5	CASSLGQRETQYF	TGTGCCAGCAGCTTGGGACAGAGAGAGACCCAGTACTTC
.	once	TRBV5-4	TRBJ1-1	CASSLEGFTEAFF	TGTGCCAGCAGCTTGGAAGGGTTTACTGAAGCTTTCTTT
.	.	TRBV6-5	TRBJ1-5	CASSHGQSNQPQHF	TGTGCCAGCAGCCACGGGCAGAGCAATCAGCCCCAGCATTTT
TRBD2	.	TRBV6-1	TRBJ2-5	CASSEGRWGGETQYF	TGTGCCAGCAGTGAAGGCCGGTGGGGGGGAGAGACCCAGTACTTC
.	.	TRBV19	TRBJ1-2	CASSIAGTNYGYTF	TGTGCCAGTAGTATAGCCGGAACGAACTATGGCTACACCTTC
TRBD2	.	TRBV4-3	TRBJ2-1	CASSMRVAGGPNEQFF	TGCGCCAGCAGCATGCGAGTGGCGGGAGGGCCCAATGAGCAGTTCTTC
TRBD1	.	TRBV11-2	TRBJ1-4	CASSSRTGAPRQLFF	TGTGCCAGCAGCTCACGGACAGGGGCCCCCCGTCAACTGTTTTTT
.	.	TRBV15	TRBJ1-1	CATSKDIQGWTEAFF	TGTGCCACCAGCAAAGATATTCAGGGGTGGACTGAAGCTTTCTTT
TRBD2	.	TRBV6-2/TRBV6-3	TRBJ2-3	CASSYSTIAGEWDTQYF	TGTGCCAGCAGTTACAGTACGATAGCGGGAGAGTGGGATACGCAGTATTTT
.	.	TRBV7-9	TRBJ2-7	CASMGGRRGQSYEQYF	TGTGCCAGCATGGGAGGAAGGCGGGGACAGTCCTACGAGCAGTACTTC
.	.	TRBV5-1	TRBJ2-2	CASPGRTGELFF	TGCGCCAGCCCGGGTAGGACCGGGGAGCTGTTTTTT
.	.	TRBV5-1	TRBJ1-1	CASSLGETTTEAFF	TGCGCCAGCAGCTTAGGGGAAACTACCACTGAAGCTTTCTTT
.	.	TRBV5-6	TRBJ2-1	CASSLAGHRPNEQFF	TGTGCCAGCAGCTTGGCCGGCCATCGGCCCAATGAGCAGTTCTTC
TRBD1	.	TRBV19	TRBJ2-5	CASSTRGQGNFETQYF	TGTGCCAGTAGTACCCGGGGACAGGGGAATTTTGAGACCCAGTACTTC
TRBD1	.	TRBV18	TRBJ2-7	CASSPPGQGIYEQYF	TGTGCCAGCTCACCCCCGGGACAGGGGATCTACGAGCAGTACTTC
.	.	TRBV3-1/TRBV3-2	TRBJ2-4	CASSQGHLAKNIQYF	TGTGCCAGCAGCCAGGGACACCTAGCCAAAAACATTCAGTACTTC
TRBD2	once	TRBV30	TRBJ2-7	CAWRAKTSGGRYGYEQYF	TGTGCCTGGAGAGCCAAGACTAGCGGGGGAAGGTATGGCTACGAGCAGTACTTC
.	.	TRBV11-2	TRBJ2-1	CASSLVSGTYNEQFF	TGTGCCAGCAGCTTAGTTTCAGGGACGTACAATGAGCAGTTCTTC
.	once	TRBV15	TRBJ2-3	CATSRVAGHPDTQYF	TGTGCCACCAGCAGAGTTGCGGGGCACCCCGATACGCAGTATTTT
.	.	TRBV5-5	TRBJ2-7	CASSPREHYEQYF	TGTGCCAGCAGCCCACGGGAGCACTACGAGCAGTACTTC